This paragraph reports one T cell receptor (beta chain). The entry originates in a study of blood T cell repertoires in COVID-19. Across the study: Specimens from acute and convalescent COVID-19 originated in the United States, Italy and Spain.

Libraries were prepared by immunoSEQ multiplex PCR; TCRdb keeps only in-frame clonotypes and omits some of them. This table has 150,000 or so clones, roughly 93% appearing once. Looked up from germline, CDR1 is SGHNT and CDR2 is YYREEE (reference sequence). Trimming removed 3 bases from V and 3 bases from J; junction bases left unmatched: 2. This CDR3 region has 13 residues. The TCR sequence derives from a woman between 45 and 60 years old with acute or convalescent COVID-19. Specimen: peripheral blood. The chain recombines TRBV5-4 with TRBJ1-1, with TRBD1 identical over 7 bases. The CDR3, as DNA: TGTGCCAGCAGCTCCGACAGGGACACTGAAGCTTTCTTT. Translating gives CASSSDRDTEAFF. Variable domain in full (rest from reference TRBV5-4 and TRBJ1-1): ETGVTQSPTHLIKTRGQQVTLRCSSQSGHNTVSWYQQALGQGPQFIFQYYREEENGRGNFPPRFSGLQFPNYSSELNVNALELDDSALYLCASSSDRDTEAFFGQGTRLTVV.